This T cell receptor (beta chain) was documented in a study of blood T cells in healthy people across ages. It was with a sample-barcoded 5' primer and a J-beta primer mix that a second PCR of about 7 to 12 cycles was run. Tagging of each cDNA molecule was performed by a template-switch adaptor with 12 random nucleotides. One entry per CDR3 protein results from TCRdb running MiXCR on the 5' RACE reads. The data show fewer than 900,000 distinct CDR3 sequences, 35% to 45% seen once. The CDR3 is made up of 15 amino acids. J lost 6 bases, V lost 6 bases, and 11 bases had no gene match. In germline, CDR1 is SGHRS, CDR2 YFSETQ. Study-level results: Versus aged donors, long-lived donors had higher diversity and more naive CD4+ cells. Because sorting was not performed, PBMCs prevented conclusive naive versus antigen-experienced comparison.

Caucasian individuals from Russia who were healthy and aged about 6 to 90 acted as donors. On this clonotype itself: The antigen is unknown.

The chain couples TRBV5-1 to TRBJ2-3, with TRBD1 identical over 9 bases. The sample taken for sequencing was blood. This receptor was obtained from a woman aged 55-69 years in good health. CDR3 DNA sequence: TGCGCCAGCACTCCCCTACAGGGGGCATCGGATACGCAGTATTTT. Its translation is CASTPLQGASDTQYF. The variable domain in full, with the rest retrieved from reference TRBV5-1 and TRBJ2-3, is KAGVTQTPRYLIKTRGQQVTLSCSPISGHRSVSWYQQTPGQGLQFLFEYFSETQRNKGNFPGRFSGRQFSNSRSEMNVSTLELGDSALYLCASTPLQGASDTQYFGPGTRLTVL.